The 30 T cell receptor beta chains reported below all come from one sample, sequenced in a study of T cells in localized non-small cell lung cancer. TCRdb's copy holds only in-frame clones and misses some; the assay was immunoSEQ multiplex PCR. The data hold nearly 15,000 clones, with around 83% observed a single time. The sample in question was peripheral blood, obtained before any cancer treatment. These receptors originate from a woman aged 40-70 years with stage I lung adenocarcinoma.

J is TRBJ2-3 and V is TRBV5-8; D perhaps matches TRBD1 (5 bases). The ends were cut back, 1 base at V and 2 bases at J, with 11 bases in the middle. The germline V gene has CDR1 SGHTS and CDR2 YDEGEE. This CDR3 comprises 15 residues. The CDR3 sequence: CASSLRAGSTDTQYF. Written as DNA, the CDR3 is TGTGCCAGCAGCTTGCGGGCAGGGTCCACAGATACGCAGTATTTT.

CDR3 coding DNA: TGTGCCAGCAGTGTGAACAGGGGCAATGAGCAGTTCTTC. Its protein product is CASSVNRGNEQFF. The chain uses TRBV2 and TRBJ2-1; 7 nucleotides match TRBD1. Trimming removed 4 bases from V and 6 bases from J; junction bases left unmatched: 3. This CDR3 region has 13 residues. Germline assignment: CDR1 SNHLY and CDR2 FYNNEI.

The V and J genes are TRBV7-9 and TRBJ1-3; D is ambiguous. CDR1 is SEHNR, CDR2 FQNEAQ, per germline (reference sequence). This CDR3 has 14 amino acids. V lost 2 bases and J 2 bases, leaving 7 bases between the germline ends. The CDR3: CASSLKVAGNTIYF. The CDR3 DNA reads TGTGCCAGCAGCTTAAAAGTAGCTGGAAACACCATATATTTT.

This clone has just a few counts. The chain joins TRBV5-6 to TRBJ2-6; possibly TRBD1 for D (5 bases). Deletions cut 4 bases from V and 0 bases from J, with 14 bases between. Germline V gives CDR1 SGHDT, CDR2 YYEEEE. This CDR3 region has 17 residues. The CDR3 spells CASSMTVTSSGANVLTF. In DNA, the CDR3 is TGTGCCAGCAGCATGACAGTTACATCCTCTGGGGCCAACGTCCTGACTTTC. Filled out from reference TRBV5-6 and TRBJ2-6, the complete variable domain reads DAGVTQSPTHLIKTRGQQVTLRCSPKSGHDTVSWYQQALGQGPQFIFQYYEEEERQRGNFPDRFSGHQFPNYSSELNVNALLLGDSALYLCASSMTVTSSGANVLTFGAGSRLTVL.

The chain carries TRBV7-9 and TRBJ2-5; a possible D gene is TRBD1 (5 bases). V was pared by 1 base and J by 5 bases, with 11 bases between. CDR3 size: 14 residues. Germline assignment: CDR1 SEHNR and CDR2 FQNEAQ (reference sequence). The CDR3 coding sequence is TGTGCCAGCAGCTTAGTCGACAGCCTGGAGACCCAGTACTTC. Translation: CASSLVDSLETQYF.

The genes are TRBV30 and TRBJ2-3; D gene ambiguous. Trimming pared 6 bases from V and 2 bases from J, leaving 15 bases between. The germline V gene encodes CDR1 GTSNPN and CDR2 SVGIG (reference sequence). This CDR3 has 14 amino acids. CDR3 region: CACSYGELTDTQYF. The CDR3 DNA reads TGTGCCTGTTCTTATGGGGAACTCACAGATACGCAGTATTTT.

The CDR3 region is CASSSEEILAGAGANVLTF. CDR3 bases: TGTGCCAGCAGTTCGGAAGAGATTCTAGCGGGGGCTGGGGCCAACGTCCTGACTTTC. The chain couples TRBV5-4 to TRBJ2-6, with 10 positions matching TRBD2. This CDR3 is built from 19 residues. Per germline, CDR1 SGHNT and CDR2 YYREEE (reference sequence). Trimming cost V 5 bases and J 2 bases; bases outside gene matches: 13.

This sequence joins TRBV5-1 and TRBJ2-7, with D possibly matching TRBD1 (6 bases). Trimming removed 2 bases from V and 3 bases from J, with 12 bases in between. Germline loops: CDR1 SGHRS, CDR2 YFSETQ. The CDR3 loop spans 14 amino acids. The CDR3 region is CASSLPGANYEQYF. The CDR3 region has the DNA TGCGCCAGCAGCTTACCAGGGGCTAACTACGAGCAGTACTTC. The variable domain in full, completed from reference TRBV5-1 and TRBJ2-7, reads KAGVTQTPRYLIKTRGQQVTLSCSPISGHRSVSWYQQTPGQGLQFLFEYFSETQRNKGNFPGRFSGRQFSNSRSEMNVSTLELGDSALYLCASSLPGANYEQYFGPGTRLTVT.

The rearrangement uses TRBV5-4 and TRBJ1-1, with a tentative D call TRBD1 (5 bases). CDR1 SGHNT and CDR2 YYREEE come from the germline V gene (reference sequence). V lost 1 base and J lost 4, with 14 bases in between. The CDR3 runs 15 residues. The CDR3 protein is CASSLPQGVGTEAFF. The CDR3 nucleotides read TGTGCCAGCAGCTTGCCCCAGGGAGTGGGCACTGAAGCTTTCTTT.

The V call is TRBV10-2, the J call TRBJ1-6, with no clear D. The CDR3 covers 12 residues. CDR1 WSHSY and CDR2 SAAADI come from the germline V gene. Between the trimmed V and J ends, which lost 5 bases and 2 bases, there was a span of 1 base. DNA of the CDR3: TGCGCCAGCAGTACCTATAATTCACCCCTCCACTTT. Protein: CASSTYNSPLHF.

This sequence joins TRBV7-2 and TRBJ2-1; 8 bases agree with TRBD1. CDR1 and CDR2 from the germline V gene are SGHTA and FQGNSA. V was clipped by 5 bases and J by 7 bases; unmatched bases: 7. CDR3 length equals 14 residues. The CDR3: CASSTRGPGNEQFF. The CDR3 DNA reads TGTGCCAGCAGCACCAGGGGGCCGGGGAATGAGCAGTTCTTC.

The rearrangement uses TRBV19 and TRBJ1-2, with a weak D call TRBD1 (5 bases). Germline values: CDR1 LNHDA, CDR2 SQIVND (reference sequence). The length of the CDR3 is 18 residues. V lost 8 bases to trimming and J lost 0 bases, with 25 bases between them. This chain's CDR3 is CASHWGGSIIPSNYGYTF. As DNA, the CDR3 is TGTGCCAGTCACTGGGGGGGGTCCATCATCCCCTCTAACTATGGCTACACCTTC.

The CDR3 nucleotides are TGTGCCAGCAGCTTAATTGCGACAGTAAGGGGATACAATGAGCAGTTCTTC. It yields the protein CASSLIATVRGYNEQFF. The rearrangement links TRBV11-2 to TRBJ2-1, with D tentatively TRBD1 (5 bases). CDR1 and CDR2 from the germline V gene are SGHAT and FQNNGV. The CDR3 has 17 amino acids. Trimming stripped 2 bases from V and 4 bases from J, with 18 bases between. The whole variable domain, remainder taken from reference TRBV11-2 and TRBJ2-1, is EAGVAQSPRYKIIEKRQSVAFWCNPISGHATLYWYQQILGQGPKLLIQFQNNGVVDDSQLPKDRFSAERLKGVDSTLKIQPAKLEDSAVYLCASSLIATVRGYNEQFFGPGTRLTVL.

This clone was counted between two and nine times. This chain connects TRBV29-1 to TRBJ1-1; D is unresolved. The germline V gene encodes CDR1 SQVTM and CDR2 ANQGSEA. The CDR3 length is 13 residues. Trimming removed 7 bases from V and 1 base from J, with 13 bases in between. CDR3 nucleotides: TGCAGCGCGGACGAGGTAGGGAACACTGAAGCTTTCTTT. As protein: CSADEVGNTEAFF.

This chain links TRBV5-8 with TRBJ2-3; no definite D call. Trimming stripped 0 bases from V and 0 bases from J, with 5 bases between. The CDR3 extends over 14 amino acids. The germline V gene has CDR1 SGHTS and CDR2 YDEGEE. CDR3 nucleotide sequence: TGTGCCAGCAGCTTGGAATGGAGCACAGATACGCAGTATTTT. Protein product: CASSLEWSTDTQYF.

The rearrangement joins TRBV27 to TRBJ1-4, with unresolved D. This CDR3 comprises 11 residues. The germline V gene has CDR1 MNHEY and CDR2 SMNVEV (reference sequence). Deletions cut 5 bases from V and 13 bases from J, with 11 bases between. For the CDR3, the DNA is TGTGCCAGCAGTGCAGGACTGGGACTGTTTTTT. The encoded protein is CASSAGLGLFF.

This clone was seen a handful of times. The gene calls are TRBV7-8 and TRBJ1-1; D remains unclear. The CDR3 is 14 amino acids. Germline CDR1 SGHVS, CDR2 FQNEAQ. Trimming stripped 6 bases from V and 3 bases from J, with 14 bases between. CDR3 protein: CASSETLPDTEAFF. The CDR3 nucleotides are TGTGCCAGCAGTGAGACCCTTCCGGACACTGAAGCTTTCTTT.

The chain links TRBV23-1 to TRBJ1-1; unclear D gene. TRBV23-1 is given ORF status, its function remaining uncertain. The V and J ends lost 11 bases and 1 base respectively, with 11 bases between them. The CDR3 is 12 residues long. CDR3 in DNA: TGCGCCCCCTGCGTGACGAACACTGAAGCTTTCTTT. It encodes CAPCVTNTEAFF.

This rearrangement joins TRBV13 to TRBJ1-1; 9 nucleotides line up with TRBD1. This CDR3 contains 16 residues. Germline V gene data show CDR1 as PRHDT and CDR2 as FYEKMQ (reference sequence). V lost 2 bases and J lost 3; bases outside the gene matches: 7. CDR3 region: CASSLRRGQGHTEAFF. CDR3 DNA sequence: TGTGCCAGCAGCTTAAGGCGGGGACAGGGTCACACTGAAGCTTTCTTT.

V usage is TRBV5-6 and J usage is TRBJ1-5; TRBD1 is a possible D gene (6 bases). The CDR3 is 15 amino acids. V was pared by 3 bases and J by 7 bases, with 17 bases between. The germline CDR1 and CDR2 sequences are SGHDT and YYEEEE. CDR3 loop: CASSSGVIRGQPQHF. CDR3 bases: TGTGCCAGCAGCTCCGGGGTCATAAGGGGGCAGCCCCAGCATTTT.

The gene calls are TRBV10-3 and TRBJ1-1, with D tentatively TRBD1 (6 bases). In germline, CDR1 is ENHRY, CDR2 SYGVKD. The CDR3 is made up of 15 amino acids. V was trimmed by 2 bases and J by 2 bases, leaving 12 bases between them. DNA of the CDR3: TGTGCCATCAGTGAGAAGGACAGACTAAACACTGAAGCTTTCTTT. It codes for CAISEKDRLNTEAFF.

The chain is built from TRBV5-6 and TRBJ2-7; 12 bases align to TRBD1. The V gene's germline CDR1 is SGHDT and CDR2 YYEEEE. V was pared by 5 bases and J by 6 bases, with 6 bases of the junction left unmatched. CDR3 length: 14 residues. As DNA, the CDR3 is TGTGCCAGCAGACCGAGGGACAGGGGGCGCGAGCAGTACTTC. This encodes CASRPRDRGREQYF.

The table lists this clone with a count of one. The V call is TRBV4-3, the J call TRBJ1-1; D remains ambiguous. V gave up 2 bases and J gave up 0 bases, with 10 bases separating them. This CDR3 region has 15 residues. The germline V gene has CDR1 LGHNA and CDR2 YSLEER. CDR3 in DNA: TGCGCCAGCAGCCAACACGACGGGATGAACACTGAAGCTTTCTTT. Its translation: CASSQHDGMNTEAFF.

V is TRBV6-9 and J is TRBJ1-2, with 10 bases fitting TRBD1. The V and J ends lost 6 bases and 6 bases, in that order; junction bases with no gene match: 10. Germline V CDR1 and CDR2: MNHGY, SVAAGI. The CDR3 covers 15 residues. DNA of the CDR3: TGTGCCAGCAGACCCCCCCGGGACAGGGGACATGGCTACACCTTC. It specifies CASRPPRDRGHGYTF.

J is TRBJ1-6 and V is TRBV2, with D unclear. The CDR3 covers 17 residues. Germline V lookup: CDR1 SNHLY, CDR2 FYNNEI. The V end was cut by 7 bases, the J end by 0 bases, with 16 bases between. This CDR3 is CASTSAGASSYNSPLHF. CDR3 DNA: TGTGCCAGCACCTCCGCGGGCGCCAGCTCCTATAATTCACCCCTCCACTTT.

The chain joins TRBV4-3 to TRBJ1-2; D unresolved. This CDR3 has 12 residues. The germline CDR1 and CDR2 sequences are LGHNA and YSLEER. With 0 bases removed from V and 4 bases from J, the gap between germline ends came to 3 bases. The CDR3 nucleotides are TGCGCCAGCAGCCAAGATTCCTATGGCTACACCTTC. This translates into CASSQDSYGYTF.

The CDR3 region is CASSPRGPPFSFEQYF. Here the CDR3 DNA reads TGTGCCAGCAGCCCGCGGGGTCCTCCGTTCTCCTTTGAGCAGTACTTC. The chain couples TRBV9 to TRBJ2-7, with D possibly matching TRBD2 (6 bases). Between the trimmed V and J ends, which lost 4 bases and 7 bases, there was a span of 24 bases. Per germline, CDR1 SGDLS and CDR2 YYNGEE. The CDR3 is 16 amino acids.

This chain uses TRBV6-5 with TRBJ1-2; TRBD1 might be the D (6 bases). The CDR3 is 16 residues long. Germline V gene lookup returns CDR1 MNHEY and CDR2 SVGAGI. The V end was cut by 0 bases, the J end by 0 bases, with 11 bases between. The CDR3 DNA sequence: TGTGCCAGCAGTTACTCGGGGGCAGCCACTAACTATGGCTACACCTTC. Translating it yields CASSYSGAATNYGYTF.

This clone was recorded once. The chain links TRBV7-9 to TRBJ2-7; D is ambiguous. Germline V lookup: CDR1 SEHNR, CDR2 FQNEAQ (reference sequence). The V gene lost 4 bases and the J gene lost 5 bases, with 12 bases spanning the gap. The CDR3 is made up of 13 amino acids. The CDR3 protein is CASSSGLLDEQYF. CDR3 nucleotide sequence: TGTGCCAGCAGCTCGGGTCTCCTGGACGAGCAGTACTTC.

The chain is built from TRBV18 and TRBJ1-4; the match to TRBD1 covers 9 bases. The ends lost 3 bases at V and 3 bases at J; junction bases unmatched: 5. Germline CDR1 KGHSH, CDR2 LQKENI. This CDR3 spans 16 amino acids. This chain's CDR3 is CASSPGQGLANEKLFF. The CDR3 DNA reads TGTGCCAGCTCACCGGGACAGGGTTTAGCTAATGAAAAACTGTTTTTT. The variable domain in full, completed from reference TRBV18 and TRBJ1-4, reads NAGVMQNPRHLVRRRGQEARLRCSPMKGHSHVYWYRQLPEEGLKFMVYLQKENIIDESGMPKERFSAEFPKEGPSILRIQQVVRGDSAAYFCASSPGQGLANEKLFFGSGTQLSVL.